The next 28 T cell receptor beta chains were all read from a single sample in a study of OX40 agonist ivuxolimab in advanced cancers. The repertoire was sequenced with immunoSEQ multiplex PCR; TCRdb's copy has only in-frame clones and lacks some. The data show 25,000 to 35,000 clones, roughly 82% seen once. Source: CD4+ or CD8+ T cells sorted from blood, taken in a trial of the OX40 agonist ivuxolimab. These receptors originate from an adult with an advanced solid tumor such as melanoma, head and neck, liver or kidney cancer.

The V and J genes are TRBV2 and TRBJ2-4; 8 nucleotides agree with TRBD1. Germline CDR1 and CDR2: SNHLY and FYNNEI. V dropped 8 bases and J dropped 5; count of bases not matched to a gene: 11. The CDR3 covers 15 residues. For the CDR3, the DNA is TGTGCCAGCGTCGGACAGGGAAGTTACCAAAACATTCAGTACTTC. As protein: CASVGQGSYQNIQYF.

V usage is TRBV7-2 and J usage is TRBJ2-3, with 7 positions matching TRBD1. Per the germline V gene, CDR1 is SGHTA and CDR2 is FQGNSA. This CDR3 is built from 15 residues. J lost 4 bases, V lost 6 bases, and 10 bases had no gene match. DNA for the CDR3: TGTGCCAGCAGGGCTGGGGGACAGAACGCAGATACGCAGTATTTT. This encodes CASRAGGQNADTQYF.

V and J are TRBV7-9 and TRBJ2-5, with D uncertain. This CDR3 spans 12 amino acids. The V gene lost 3 bases and the J gene lost 2 bases, with 4 bases spanning the gap. CDR1 and CDR2 (germline): SEHNR, FQNEAQ (reference sequence). The CDR3 region is CASSFQQETQYF. Here the CDR3 DNA reads TGTGCCAGCAGCTTTCAGCAAGAGACCCAGTACTTC.

The rearrangement links TRBV18 to TRBJ2-3; D may be TRBD1 (6 bases). The germline V and J ends were trimmed by 2 bases and 2 bases, with 11 bases remaining between them. Germline lookup yields CDR1 KGHSH and CDR2 LQKENI. The CDR3 runs 15 residues. Here the CDR3 reads CASSPATGHTDTQYF. As DNA, the CDR3 is TGTGCCAGCTCACCAGCGACAGGACACACAGATACGCAGTATTTT. Together with reference TRBV18 and TRBJ2-3, the CDR3 gives the full variable domain: NAGVMQNPRHLVRRRGQEARLRCSPMKGHSHVYWYRQLPEEGLKFMVYLQKENIIDESGMPKERFSAEFPKEGPSILRIQQVVRGDSAAYFCASSPATGHTDTQYFGPGTRLTVL.

The chain combines TRBV27 with TRBJ1-1; D gene unclear. Trimming stripped 6 bases from V and 1 base from J, with 6 bases between. The CDR3 consists of 12 residues. The germline V gene encodes CDR1 MNHEY and CDR2 SMNVEV (reference sequence). In nucleotides, the CDR3 is TGTGCCAGCAGAAGGGAGAACACTGAAGCTTTCTTT. This gives the protein CASRRENTEAFF.

The chain links TRBV30 to TRBJ1-2, with TRBD1 matching 7 bases. The V segment lost 3 bases and the J segment 2 bases; nucleotides outside the gene matches: 9. The CDR3 consists of 15 residues. The germline CDR1 and CDR2 sequences are GTSNPN and SVGIG (reference sequence). The CDR3 here is CAWSPRQGRNYGYTF. The CDR3 DNA reads as TGTGCCTGGAGCCCGCGACAGGGCCGGAACTATGGCTACACCTTC.

The gene calls are TRBV20-1 and TRBJ2-3, with D possibly being TRBD2 (6 bases). Trimming left V 6 bases short and J 5 bases short, with 9 bases between. The CDR3 loop spans 11 amino acids. From germline, CDR1 is DFQATT and CDR2 SNEGSKA (reference sequence). The CDR3, as DNA: TGCAGTGCCATTAGCGGAGATACGCAGTATTTT. Residues: CSAISGDTQYF.

Within the sample, this clone is medium-sized (0.01 to 0.1%). The chain recombines TRBV6-5 with TRBJ1-5, with D possibly TRBD1 on 5 matching bases. CDR1 is MNHEY, CDR2 SVGAGI, per germline. The CDR3 runs to 14 residues. With 7 bases removed from V and 3 bases from J, the gap between germline ends came to 13 bases. The chain's CDR3 is CASNGRAINQPQHF. Written as DNA, the CDR3 is TGTGCCAGCAACGGCAGGGCTATCAATCAGCCCCAGCATTTT.

J is TRBJ2-2 and V is TRBV7-5. TRBV7-5 is described as a pseudogene. The CDR3 has 18 amino acids. The CDR3 DNA reads TGTGTCAGAAGCTTAGCTAGGTTTCCGAGTGAGAACACCGGGGAGCTGTTTTTT. Translation: CVRSLARFPSENTGELFF.

The chain is built from TRBV28 and TRBJ2-1, with D unclear. V lost 6 bases and J lost 9, with 15 bases in between. Germline V gives CDR1 MDHEN, CDR2 SYDVKM. The CDR3 spans 13 residues. CDR3 bases: TGTGCCAGCAGAGCCTCTGAACCGAGTGAGCAGTTCTTC. This gives the protein CASRASEPSEQFF. The full variable domain, in which reference TRBV28 and TRBJ2-1 provide the parts outside the CDR3, is DVKVTQSSRYLVKRTGEKVFLECVQDMDHENMFWYRQDPGLGLRLIYFSYDVKMKEKGDIPEGYSVSREKKERFSLILESASTNQTSMYLCASRASEPSEQFFGPGTRLTVL.

Only one count was recorded for this clone. The V call is TRBV7-3, the J call TRBJ2-1, with 11 nucleotides matching TRBD2. The CDR3 covers 16 residues. After removal of 2 bases from V and 4 bases from J, the junction contained 4 bases not matched to a gene. Germline CDR1 reads SGHTA; CDR2 reads FQGTGA. The CDR3 protein is CASSLGPSGRYNEQFF. CDR3 DNA sequence: TGTGCCAGCAGCTTAGGCCCTAGCGGGAGGTACAATGAGCAGTTCTTC.

This chain connects TRBV4-1 to TRBJ1-4; no clear D gene. Between the trimmed V and J ends, which lost 0 bases and 13 bases, there was a span of 12 bases. Germline loops: CDR1 MGHRA, CDR2 YSYEKL. CDR3 length: 13 amino acids. CDR3 DNA sequence: TGCGCCAGCAGCCAAGAGCCTCTAAAGGGACTGTTTTTT. Protein product: CASSQEPLKGLFF.

This chain links TRBV4-1 with TRBJ2-7, with 8 positions matching TRBD2. The CDR3 is 17 amino acids. The ends lost 6 bases at V and 2 bases at J; junction bases unmatched: 15. Germline CDR1 reads MGHRA; CDR2 reads YSYEKL. The CDR3 DNA reads TGCGCCAGCAGTCCCCTGGCCTCGCGGGAGGTCCCCTACGAGCAGTACTTC. As protein: CASSPLASREVPYEQYF.

The chain links TRBV27 to TRBJ1-2; D may be TRBD1 (6 bases). The CDR3 loop spans 13 amino acids. Germline V lookup: CDR1 MNHEY, CDR2 SMNVEV (reference sequence). Trimming pared 3 bases from V and 7 bases from J, leaving 12 bases between. This CDR3 reads CASSFQGRSGYTF. DNA for the CDR3: TGTGCCAGCAGTTTTCAGGGGCGGTCTGGCTACACCTTC.

The chain is built from TRBV9 and TRBJ1-4; the match to TRBD1 covers 7 bases. This CDR3 has 15 amino acids. V lost 0 bases, J lost 3 bases, and 2 bases stayed unmatched. CDR1 is SGDLS and CDR2 is YYNGEE in the germline V gene. In nucleotides, the CDR3 is TGTGCCAGCAGCGTAGATGGGACAGCTAATGAAAAACTGTTTTTT. This encodes CASSVDGTANEKLFF. Full variable domain (rest looked up from reference TRBV9 and TRBJ1-4): DSGVTQTPKHLITATGQRVTLRCSPRSGDLSVYWYQQSLDQGLQFLIQYYNGEERAKGNILERFSAQQFPDLHSELNLSSLELGDSALYFCASSVDGTANEKLFFGSGTQLSVL.

The chain combines TRBV7-8 with TRBJ1-5; D might be TRBD1 (5 bases). The germline gives CDR1 SGHVS, CDR2 FQNEAQ. The CDR3 has 15 residues. The V end was cut by 5 bases, the J end by 1 base, with 12 bases between. CDR3 residues: CASSLGAVSNQPQHF. The CDR3 DNA reads TGTGCCAGCAGCCTAGGGGCAGTGAGCAATCAGCCCCAGCATTTT.

V and J are TRBV6-1 and TRBJ1-4; 11 bases map to TRBD1. Germline CDR1 is MNHNS and CDR2 is SASEGT. This CDR3 is built from 15 residues. V shed 3 bases, J shed 8 bases, and the junction held 5 bases outside the gene matches. The CDR3 loop reads CASSDRWTGGEKLFF. In DNA form, the CDR3 reads TGTGCCAGCAGTGATAGATGGACAGGGGGCGAAAAACTGTTTTTT.

This sequence joins TRBV15 and TRBJ1-1; no firm D call. CDR3 size: 15 residues. V lost 1 base to trimming and J lost 1 base, with 10 bases between them. Looked up from germline, CDR1 is LNHNV and CDR2 is YYDKDF (reference sequence). The CDR3 loop reads CATSRGGRGNTEAFF. In nucleotides, the CDR3 is TGTGCCACCAGCAGAGGAGGGCGCGGGAACACTGAAGCTTTCTTT.

CDR3: CASSPPFGTGGDTQYF. The CDR3 nucleotides read TGTGCCAGCTCACCACCGTTCGGGACGGGAGGAGATACGCAGTATTTT. The chain links TRBV18 to TRBJ2-3; 7 positions agree with TRBD2. Germline loops: CDR1 KGHSH, CDR2 LQKENI. V lost 0 bases and J lost 5; bases outside the gene matches: 8. This CDR3 is 16 amino acids long. The full variable domain, with the rest looked up from reference TRBV18 and TRBJ2-3, is NAGVMQNPRHLVRRRGQEARLRCSPMKGHSHVYWYRQLPEEGLKFMVYLQKENIIDESGMPKERFSAEFPKEGPSILRIQQVVRGDSAAYFCASSPPFGTGGDTQYFGPGTRLTVL.

The V gene is TRBV6-5, the J gene TRBJ2-7; 7 nucleotides agree with TRBD1. V was clipped by 6 bases and J by 4 bases; unmatched bases: 9. The CDR3 has 14 amino acids. The V gene's germline CDR1 is MNHEY and CDR2 SVGAGI. The DNA of the CDR3 is TGTGCCAGCAGATCCTCCGGGACAGAATACGAGCAGTACTTC. It codes for CASRSSGTEYEQYF.

This clone was picked up one time. The chain employs TRBV11-2 and TRBJ2-7; TRBD1 matches at 9 bases. V shed 4 bases and J 4 bases; nucleotides not matched to a gene: 2. Germline V gene lookup returns CDR1 SGHAT and CDR2 FQNNGV. The CDR3 spans 13 residues. The CDR3 region has the DNA TGTGCCAGCAGCTGGACAGGGGTTTACGAGCAGTACTTC. Encoded protein: CASSWTGVYEQYF.

V and J are TRBV20-1 and TRBJ1-2, with D unresolved. Between the trimmed V and J ends, which lost 5 bases and 5 bases, there was a span of 6 bases. CDR3 length: 10 amino acids. Germline-derived CDR1 and CDR2 are DFQATT and SNEGSKA (reference sequence). The CDR3 is CSALSYGYTF. The CDR3 nucleotides read TGCAGTGCTCTTAGTTATGGCTACACCTTC.

This chain links TRBV27 with TRBJ2-2; 8 positions match TRBD2. The V segment lost 5 bases and the J segment 5 bases; nucleotides outside the gene matches: 10. The CDR3 runs 16 residues. From germline, CDR1 is MNHEY and CDR2 SMNVEV (reference sequence). CDR3 DNA: TGTGCCAGCAGTAAGTCGAGCGGGAGTGGGACCGGGGAGCTGTTTTTT. Encoded protein: CASSKSSGSGTGELFF.

The chain links TRBV28 to TRBJ1-5; tentative D call: TRBD1 (6 bases). Germline V lookup: CDR1 MDHEN, CDR2 SYDVKM. The CDR3 consists of 18 residues. V lost 6 bases to trimming and J lost 0 bases, with 21 bases between them. This chain's CDR3 is CASSTAGRTDYSNQPQHF. The CDR3 bases are TGTGCCAGCAGCACCGCAGGAAGGACAGATTATAGCAATCAGCCCCAGCATTTT.

J is TRBJ2-2 and V is TRBV9, with 11 bases identical to TRBD1. This CDR3 comprises 17 residues. Germline V gene data show CDR1 as SGDLS and CDR2 as YYNGEE. Unmatched junction bases numbered 3, after V lost 2 bases and J lost 0 bases. The CDR3 loop reads CASSVLGQGANTGELFF. CDR3 nucleotide sequence: TGTGCCAGCAGCGTCTTGGGACAGGGGGCGAACACCGGGGAGCTGTTTTTT.

V gene TRBV6-5 combines with J gene TRBJ1-2; 9 bases agree with TRBD1. The CDR3 has 13 residues. Per the germline V gene, CDR1 is MNHEY and CDR2 is SVGAGI. The V gene end was trimmed by 4 bases and the J gene end by 8 bases; junction bases not matched to a gene: 5. CDR3: CASSSGQGLGYTF. The CDR3 DNA follows: TGTGCCAGCAGTTCCGGACAGGGGCTGGGCTACACCTTC.

The chain recombines TRBV16 with TRBJ1-5, with D unclear. Germline assignment: CDR1 KGHSY and CDR2 FQNENV. V dropped 0 bases and J dropped 0 bases, with 6 bases sitting between them. The CDR3 has 15 residues. In DNA form, the CDR3 reads TGTGCCAGCAGCCAATCCGCGGATAGCAATCAGCCCCAGCATTTT. This translates into CASSQSADSNQPQHF.

The V and J genes are TRBV7-3 and TRBJ2-2, with D possibly being TRBD2 (7 bases). Germline V lookup: CDR1 SGHTA, CDR2 FQGTGA. Trimming left V 7 bases short and J 3 bases short, with 15 bases between. CDR3 length equals 15 residues. CDR3 region: CASNPGEGDTGELFF. The DNA of the CDR3 is TGTGCCAGCAACCCCGGGGAGGGGGACACCGGGGAGCTGTTTTTT.